This T cell receptor beta chain was documented in a study of OX40 agonist ivuxolimab in advanced cancers. The CDR3 contains 14 residues. With 4 bases clipped from V and 6 bases from J, the junction kept 10 bases outside the gene matches. Germline CDR1 and CDR2: GTSNPN and SVGIG (reference sequence). Autoimmune disease history or systemic immunosuppression meant exclusion. Profiled with immunoSEQ multiplex PCR; TCRdb holds only in-frame clones, not every one. The table shows roughly 93,000 clones, with 75% to 95% occurring only once. The chain links TRBV30 to TRBJ2-3, with TRBD2 matching over 7 bases. The sequencing used CD4+ or CD8+ T cells sorted from blood, collected in a trial of the OX40 agonist ivuxolimab. The TCR originated in an adult with an advanced solid tumor such as melanoma, head and neck, liver or kidney cancer. The CDR3 protein is CAWKGSGFFDTQYF. CDR3 coding DNA: TGTGCCTGGAAGGGTAGCGGGTTTTTCGATACGCAGTATTTT.